Detailed here is one TCR beta chain. Its antigen remains unknown. The sample is drawn from a study of cytomegalovirus exposure and HLA in healthy donors. The PCR had 60 Vbeta and 13 Jbeta primers. The data were produced by immunoSEQ multiplex PCR, yet TCRdb's version contains in-frame clones alone and is incomplete. The repertoire includes 80,000 to 130,000 clones, roughly 84% of them detected once, and about 1.1% sits in the top ten. The study's findings and limits: CMV serostatus alone was available as immune exposure information. Many donors shared some public TCRs, even though most TCR sequences were rare. The study flagged roughly 150 TCR beta chains as cytomegalovirus-associated.

Sequenced input: PBMCs. This clonotype originated in a young woman in good health and CMV-seronegative.

This chain's CDR3 is CASSSTVNTEAFF. The DNA of the CDR3 is TGTGCCAGCAGCTCGACAGTGAACACTGAAGCTTTCTTT. The gene calls are TRBV7-2 and TRBJ1-1; perhaps TRBD1 as D (5 bases). Looked up from germline, CDR1 is SGHTA and CDR2 is FQGNSA. Trimming shortened V by 4 bases and J by 0 bases, and 6 bases separated the two germline ends. CDR3 size: 13 residues. The entire variable domain, with the rest obtained from reference TRBV7-2 and TRBJ1-1, is as follows: GAGVSQSPSNKVTEKGKDVELRCDPISGHTALYWYRQSLGQGLEFLIYFQGNSAPDKSGLPSDRFSAERTGGSVSTLTIQRTQQEDSAVYLCASSSTVNTEAFFGQGTRLTVV.